The 6 T cell receptor beta chains below come from one sample, sequenced in a study of prognosis after radiotherapy for stage I lung cancer. Genomic DNA was subjected to two-round multiplex PCR for amplification of TCR beta CDR3. First-round PCR employed TRBV- and TRBJ-specific primers for each gene. Via MiXCR, TCRdb re-called the multiplex PCR reads, giving one row per CDR3 protein. The table shows about 35,000 distinct CDR3 sequences, with 30% to 35% occurring only once. Sample: PBMCs, taken before or after stereotactic body radiation therapy (not recorded which). The receptors come from a donor over 45 with non-small cell lung cancer.

The chain links TRBV6-1 to TRBJ2-6; D unclear. The V and J ends lost 10 bases and 0 bases respectively, with 10 bases between them. The germline CDR1 and CDR2 sequences are MNHNS and SASEGT. The CDR3 covers 14 residues. Here the CDR3 reads CATAPYSGANVLTF. CDR3 coding DNA: TGTGCCACCGCCCCCTACTCTGGGGCCAACGTCCTGACTTTC.

In this sample, this clonotype turned up many times. The rearrangement uses TRBV5-1 and TRBJ2-2; D unresolved. V lost 0 bases and J 5 bases, leaving 2 bases between the germline ends. Germline-derived CDR1 and CDR2 are SGHRS and YFSETQ. This CDR3 has 12 residues. The CDR3 coding sequence is TGCGCCAGCAGCTTGGAGACCGGGGAGCTGTTTTTT. Translating it yields CASSLETGELFF.

In regard to this clonotype: A read error is possible here, since a much larger clone lies one base away. This chain uses TRBV6-1 with TRBJ2-5; 14 bases match TRBD2. Germline-derived CDR1 and CDR2 are MNHNS and SASEGT. The CDR3 is 15 amino acids. CDR3 DNA sequence: TGTGCCAGAAGTGTGGGGACTAGCGGGGGCCGGACCCAGTACTTC. Translating gives CARSVGTSGGRTQYF.

This clonotype was observed a single time. An end of the junction differs from the germline gene, which may be a read error. The chain recombines TRBV6-1 with TRBJ2-4; TRBD2 is a possible D gene (5 bases). CDR3 size: 14 residues. Germline CDR1 reads MNHNS; CDR2 reads SASEGT. CDR3 bases: TGTGCCAGCAGGGAGGTAGTAGGCTCTGACATTCAGTGCTTC. This encodes CASREVVGSDIQCF.

In its sample, this clonotype was seen many times. The chain combines TRBV6-1 with TRBJ2-3; D remains unclear. The CDR3 is 12 residues long. The germline V and J ends were trimmed by 10 bases and 1 base, with 9 bases remaining between them. The germline V gene has CDR1 MNHNS and CDR2 SASEGT. CDR3 nucleotides: TGTGCCACCCGCCTGGGCACAGATACGCAGTATTTT. This encodes CATRLGTDTQYF.

This clonotype was observed many times. The chain recombines TRBV9 with TRBJ2-1; D unresolved. Germline V gene sequence: CDR1 SGDLS, CDR2 YYNGEE. CDR3 size: 14 residues. Trimming removed 0 bases from V and 9 bases from J, with 13 bases in between. CDR3 nucleotides: TGTGCCAGCAGCGTAGGGCTGGGGAAAAGTGAGCAGTTCTTC. Amino acid sequence: CASSVGLGKSEQFF.